The text below deals with one T cell receptor beta chain. In its sample, this clone was seen once. Its recognized antigen is unknown. Base qualities are not recorded, but no much larger clone differs from it by a single base. Including the terminal cysteine and phenylalanine, the CDR3 comprises 13 residues. The CDR3 DNA has 39 bases and is translated from base 1. Via the germline V gene, CDR1 is SGDLS and CDR2 YYNGEE. Deletion took 3 bases off V and 3 bases off J, with a span of 9 bases between the germline ends. This record comes from a study of T cell changes during pregnancy in multiple sclerosis (dated by TCRdb to between 2017 and 2020). For context, the study as a whole: The study examined how the T cell repertoire changed over the course of pregnancy in women with multiple sclerosis.

The method behind the library was the immunoSEQ multiplex PCR assay. Drawn from immuneACCESS, this table holds only the in-frame rearrangements with V and J called that TCRdb kept. Clones are partly lost; checked studies trace under half to an unresolved V gene and leave the rest unexplained. Recorded for this sample are around 97,000 clones; almost 95% of them occurred a single time. The ten most abundant clones make up 0.75% to 0.95% of the sample. The clonotype originates from a female donor with multiple sclerosis, enrolled in a pregnancy study. This sequence uses TRBV9 and TRBJ1-2, with the D segment identity uncertain. The specimen comprised peripheral blood, sampled after pregnancy. The bases are TGTGCCAGCAGCGCAGGAATCCACTATGGCTACACCTTC. It translates to CASSAGIHYGYTF.